What follows are 30 T cell receptor beta chains derived from one specimen sequenced in a study of blood T cell repertoires in COVID-19 (dated by TCRdb to the early 2020s). Receptors were amplified or captured by the immunoSEQ multiplex PCR assay. As stored in TCRdb, this immuneACCESS dataset retains in-frame rearrangements with V and J assigned. A fraction of the clones does not appear; measured against another copy, unresolved V genes explain less than half of the discrepancy, and the remainder lacks a known reason. The sample table shows some 250,000 clones, and about 85% are seen once. Jointly, the top ten make up roughly 2% of the sample. Material for sequencing was peripheral blood. Source of these receptors: a man aged 30 to 39 who had recovered from COVID-19.

V gene TRBV10-1 combines with J gene TRBJ1-5; TRBD1 is a possible D gene (5 bases). Per the germline V gene, CDR1 is WNHNN and CDR2 is SYGVQD (reference sequence). The CDR3 consists of 14 residues. Between the trimmed V and J ends, which lost 6 bases and 7 bases, there was a span of 16 bases. The CDR3 nucleotides are TGCGCCAGCAGCGCCGCGGGGGTGAAACAGCCCCAGCATTTT. It codes for CASSAAGVKQPQHF.

This clone was recorded a few times. This chain joins TRBV4-1 and TRBJ1-1; D uncertain. V dropped 8 bases and J dropped 1 base, with 11 bases sitting between them. Germline CDR1 and CDR2: MGHRA and YSYEKL. CDR3 length: 13 residues. The CDR3 nucleotides are TGCGCCAGCCGGAGGGTCAGGAACACTGAAGCTTTCTTT. Translated: CASRRVRNTEAFF.

The chain links TRBV21-1 to TRBJ1-2; whether TRBD1, the table's D call, matches the DNA was not checked. TRBV21-1 is tagged as a pseudogene. The CDR3 is 19 amino acids. The chain's CDR3 is CASSKGSPPGQGLFYGYTF. CDR3 bases: TGTGCCAGCAGCAAAGGTTCCCCCCCGGGACAGGGCCTGTTCTATGGCTACACCTTC.

The chain has TRBV24-1 and TRBJ2-1; 9 bases fit TRBD1. The CDR3 is made up of 17 amino acids. CDR1 KGHDR and CDR2 SFDVKD come from the germline V gene. The junction had 3 bases not matched to a gene; V was cut back by 1 base and J by 0 bases. Here the CDR3 reads CATSDFDRGSSYNEQFF. CDR3 sequence (DNA): TGTGCCACCAGTGATTTTGACAGGGGGAGCTCCTACAATGAGCAGTTCTTC.

By sample fraction, this clone is medium-sized. The rearrangement joins TRBV11-2 to TRBJ1-1; 10 bases are shared with TRBD1. The trim removed 5 bases at V and 0 bases at J, leaving 6 bases unmatched. The CDR3 spans 16 residues. Per germline, CDR1 SGHAT and CDR2 FQNNGV. The CDR3 reads CASSHRDRGLNTEAFF. CDR3 DNA sequence: TGTGCCAGCAGCCACCGGGACAGGGGACTGAACACTGAAGCTTTCTTT.

The CDR3 coding sequence is TGTGCCAGCAGTGAACCCCCCGGGGGGAACACCGGGGAGCTGTTTTTT. Its translation: CASSEPPGGNTGELFF. V and J are TRBV6-1 and TRBJ2-2, with TRBD2 as a possible D gene (6 bases). The CDR3 has 16 amino acids. Germline lookup yields CDR1 MNHNS and CDR2 SASEGT. Trimming took 2 bases from V and 1 from J, leaving 11 bases between them.

This rearrangement joins TRBV5-6 to TRBJ2-5, with D perhaps matching TRBD2 (5 bases). Deletions cut 0 bases from V and 4 bases from J, with 10 bases between. The germline CDR1 and CDR2 sequences are SGHDT and YYEEEE. This CDR3 has 14 residues. CDR3 protein: CASSLVGVPETQYF. Here the CDR3 DNA reads TGTGCCAGCAGCTTGGTCGGGGTCCCAGAGACCCAGTACTTC.

This clone was counted a few times. This chain connects TRBV14 to TRBJ1-2, with a possible D match to TRBD1 (5 bases). CDR1 and CDR2 from the germline V gene are SGHDN and FVKESK. The V and J ends lost 4 bases and 8 bases respectively, with 14 bases between them. CDR3 length: 13 amino acids. The CDR3 region has the DNA TGTGCCAGCAGCCGCGGGGGGTTCGGGGGCTACACCTTC. Its translation: CASSRGGFGGYTF.

The V and J genes are TRBV9 and TRBJ1-3; D unclear. This CDR3 comprises 15 residues. Per the germline V gene, CDR1 is SGDLS and CDR2 is YYNGEE. The ends were cut back, 7 bases at V and 0 bases at J, with 14 bases in the middle. The CDR3 DNA is TGTGCCAGCGCCAACGTTGGGAGCTCTGGAAACACCATATATTTT. It yields the protein CASANVGSSGNTIYF. Variable domain in full (rest from reference TRBV9 and TRBJ1-3): DSGVTQTPKHLITATGQRVTLRCSPRSGDLSVYWYQQSLDQGLQFLIQYYNGEERAKGNILERFSAQQFPDLHSELNLSSLELGDSALYFCASANVGSSGNTIYFGEGSWLTVV.

The chain joins TRBV29-1 to TRBJ2-2, with D possibly matching TRBD2 (5 bases). V was trimmed by 3 bases and J by 5 bases, leaving 16 bases between them. The CDR3 has 15 amino acids. Looked up from germline, CDR1 is SQVTM and CDR2 is ANQGSEA. The CDR3 DNA reads as TGCAGCGTTGAGGCAGACCCCCGAGGGACCGGGGAGCTGTTTTTT. Residues: CSVEADPRGTGELFF.

The chain couples TRBV5-1 to TRBJ2-3; D unclear. Per the germline V gene, CDR1 is SGHRS and CDR2 is YFSETQ. CDR3 size: 15 residues. Trimming stripped 0 bases from V and 2 bases from J, with 10 bases between. The CDR3 loop is CASSLDGEVTDTQYF. The CDR3 DNA follows: TGCGCCAGCAGCTTGGACGGCGAGGTCACAGATACGCAGTATTTT. Filled out from reference TRBV5-1 and TRBJ2-3, the complete variable domain reads KAGVTQTPRYLIKTRGQQVTLSCSPISGHRSVSWYQQTPGQGLQFLFEYFSETQRNKGNFPGRFSGRQFSNSRSEMNVSTLELGDSALYLCASSLDGEVTDTQYFGPGTRLTVL.

The CDR3 loop is CASRMGQNSYEQYF. The CDR3 DNA reads as TGTGCCAGCAGGATGGGACAGAACTCCTACGAGCAGTACTTC. V gene TRBV6-5 combines with J gene TRBJ2-7; 7 bases fit TRBD1. CDR1 and CDR2 from the germline V gene are MNHEY and SVGAGI. J was trimmed by 0 bases and V by 6 bases; bases with no gene match: 5. The CDR3 is made up of 14 amino acids.

The chain has TRBV5-6 and TRBJ2-1; possibly TRBD2 for D (6 bases). Trimming shortened V by 2 bases and J by 9 bases, and 6 bases separated the two germline ends. CDR3 length: 11 residues. Germline assignment: CDR1 SGHDT and CDR2 YYEEEE. The CDR3: CASSLAGEQFF. DNA of the CDR3: TGTGCCAGCAGCTTAGCGGGTGAGCAGTTCTTC.

This chain joins TRBV2 and TRBJ2-7, with TRBD1 matching over 7 bases. V lost 2 bases and J lost 3; bases outside the gene matches: 4. This CDR3 spans 14 amino acids. Germline lookup yields CDR1 SNHLY and CDR2 FYNNEI. In nucleotides, the CDR3 is TGTGCCAGCAGTGAAAGACAGGGCGGCTACGAGCAGTACTTC. Translation: CASSERQGGYEQYF.

This clone was detected once. The chain couples TRBV7-3 to TRBJ2-5; a weak D match, TRBD2 (5 bases). The CDR3 runs 15 residues. V lost 5 bases to trimming and J lost 5 bases, with 18 bases between them. The germline gives CDR1 SGHTA, CDR2 FQGTGA. The CDR3 sequence is CASSIASGVGETQYF. CDR3 nucleotide sequence: TGTGCCAGCAGCATAGCTTCCGGGGTCGGGGAGACCCAGTACTTC.

The CDR3 DNA is TGTGCCAGCAGCCAAGGGGACCGGGGGGGTGCAGATACGCAGTATTTT. This codes for CASSQGDRGGADTQYF. The chain couples TRBV3-1 (or the pseudogene TRBV3-2) to TRBJ2-3; 8 positions agree with TRBD2. The trim removed 1 base at V and 4 bases at J, leaving 7 bases unmatched. The CDR3 totals 16 residues. CDR1 LGHDT and CDR2 YNNKEL come from the germline V gene (reference sequence).

A single count supports this clone. The rearrangement joins TRBV27 to TRBJ2-3; D is undetermined. Germline-derived CDR1 and CDR2 are MNHEY and SMNVEV (reference sequence). This CDR3 is 15 amino acids long. Trimming shortened V by 3 bases and J by 0 bases, and 10 bases separated the two germline ends. The CDR3 bases are TGTGCCAGCAGTTTCGGTTCATCCAGCACAGATACGCAGTATTTT. Its protein product is CASSFGSSSTDTQYF.

In this sample, this clone turned up a few times. The rearrangement uses TRBV12-2 and TRBJ2-3; the table assigns TRBD2, which was not confirmed against the DNA. TRBV12-2 is marked as a pseudogene. The CDR3 spans 15 residues. The CDR3 is CASRFAGDLTDTQYF. DNA of the CDR3: TGTGCAAGTCGCTTTGCGGGGGACCTCACAGATACGCAGTATTTT.

The chain joins TRBV24-1 to TRBJ2-3, with a possible D match to TRBD2 (5 bases). Germline CDR1 KGHDR, CDR2 SFDVKD. V lost 4 bases and J 4 bases, leaving 17 bases between the germline ends. This CDR3 is 16 amino acids long. In DNA form, the CDR3 reads TGTGCCACCAGTGAACGAAATGACGAGGGCGCAGATACGCAGTATTTT. Translating gives CATSERNDEGADTQYF.

The V and J genes are TRBV20-1 and TRBJ2-5; tentatively, D is TRBD2 (6 bases). V was trimmed by 3 bases and J by 1 base, leaving 6 bases between them. Germline CDR1 reads DFQATT; CDR2 reads SNEGSKA (reference sequence). The CDR3 consists of 12 residues. The DNA for the CDR3 is TGCAGTGCTAGTAGCGGCCAAGAGACCCAGTACTTC. Amino acid sequence: CSASSGQETQYF.

The chain is built from TRBV2 and TRBJ2-2; D not resolved. Deletions cut 6 bases from V and 6 bases from J, with 17 bases between. The CDR3 has 15 residues. Looked up from germline, CDR1 is SNHLY and CDR2 is FYNNEI. DNA for the CDR3: TGTGCCAGCAGGTCTTTCGTAAAGGCGGCCGGGGAGCTGTTTTTT. As protein: CASRSFVKAAGELFF.

The chain recombines TRBV21-1 with TRBJ2-2; TRBD2, the table's D call, lacks a check against the DNA. TRBV21-1 is a pseudogene segment. This CDR3 comprises 14 residues. The CDR3 nucleotides are TGTGCCAGCAGCAAACATCCGGGTCCCGGGGAGCTGTTTTTT. Translating it yields CASSKHPGPGELFF.

This clone was seen a few times. The V gene is TRBV6-2 or TRBV6-3, the J gene TRBJ2-2; 7 bases line up with TRBD2. The CDR3 contains 16 residues. V dropped 6 bases and J dropped 0; count of bases not matched to a gene: 7. The germline V gene has CDR1 MNHEY and CDR2 SVGEGT. CDR3 bases: TGTGCCAGCAGCCGCGGGAGACGCTCGAACACCGGGGAGCTGTTTTTT. As protein: CASSRGRRSNTGELFF.

V usage is TRBV7-8 and J usage is TRBJ2-4; 8 nucleotides line up with TRBD1. Trimming took 4 bases from V and 8 from J; bases not matched to a gene: 10. CDR1 is SGHVS and CDR2 is FQNEAQ in the germline V gene. The CDR3 spans 15 residues. The CDR3 DNA reads TGTGCCAGCAGCTCTTTGCTCAGGGGGCTACACATTCAGTACTTC. Amino acids: CASSSLLRGLHIQYF.

The chain combines TRBV7-7 with TRBJ2-1; the match to TRBD2 covers 13 bases. Germline V gene lookup returns CDR1 SSHAT and CDR2 FNYEAQ (reference sequence). The CDR3 has 15 amino acids. J lost 5 bases, V lost 5 bases, and 3 bases had no gene match. For the CDR3, the DNA is TGTGCCAGCAGCCTTGGACTAGCGGGGGACAATGAGCAGTTCTTC. Protein sequence: CASSLGLAGDNEQFF.

The chain uses TRBV24-1 and TRBJ2-3, with TRBD2 matching over 9 bases. The CDR3 covers 17 residues. Losses at the gene ends were 1 base for V and 4 bases for J; bases not matched to a gene: 8. Germline CDR1 is KGHDR and CDR2 is SFDVKD. CDR3 protein: CATSDFGGGGAPDTQYF. CDR3 bases: TGTGCCACCAGTGATTTTGGGGGCGGGGGGGCCCCAGATACGCAGTATTTT.

The chain is built from TRBV6-1 and TRBJ2-2; 11 bases are a match to TRBD2. The CDR3 totals 17 residues. The J segment lost 7 bases and the V segment lost 4 bases, leaving 11 bases of the junction unmatched. Germline V CDR1 and CDR2: MNHNS, SASEGT. In DNA, the CDR3 is TGTGCCAGCAGTGGCGCCCCTAGCGGGGGGTTCCACGGGGAGCTGTTTTTT. Amino acid sequence: CASSGAPSGGFHGELFF.

CDR3 nucleotides: TGTGCCAGCAAACGAGGGGGCTCGGACGCCGGGGAGCTGTTTTTT. Its translation: CASKRGGSDAGELFF. The chain carries TRBV6-5 and TRBJ2-2, with 7 bases matching TRBD1. The junction had 11 bases not matched to a gene; V was cut back by 7 bases and J by 6 bases. Germline V gene lookup returns CDR1 MNHEY and CDR2 SVGAGI. The length of the CDR3 is 15 residues.

This sequence joins TRBV3-1 (or the pseudogene TRBV3-2) and TRBJ1-4, with a tentative D call TRBD1 (5 bases). The length of the CDR3 is 17 residues. Trimming stripped 0 bases from V and 5 bases from J, with 16 bases between. CDR1 is LGHDT, CDR2 YNNKEL, per germline (reference sequence). This chain's CDR3 is CASSQDLRRGPNEKLFF. The CDR3 DNA follows: TGTGCCAGCAGCCAAGATCTTAGGAGGGGTCCAAATGAAAAACTGTTTTTT.

In this sample, this clone turned up many times. The V and J genes are TRBV3-1 (or the pseudogene TRBV3-2) and TRBJ1-6; no reliable D call. The CDR3 extends over 15 amino acids. The V gene's germline CDR1 is LGHDT and CDR2 YNNKEL (reference sequence). The germline V and J ends were trimmed by 0 bases and 7 bases, with 10 bases remaining between them. CDR3: CASSQDLSVNSPLHF. CDR3 nucleotide sequence: TGTGCCAGCAGCCAAGATCTCAGCGTGAATTCACCCCTCCACTTT.